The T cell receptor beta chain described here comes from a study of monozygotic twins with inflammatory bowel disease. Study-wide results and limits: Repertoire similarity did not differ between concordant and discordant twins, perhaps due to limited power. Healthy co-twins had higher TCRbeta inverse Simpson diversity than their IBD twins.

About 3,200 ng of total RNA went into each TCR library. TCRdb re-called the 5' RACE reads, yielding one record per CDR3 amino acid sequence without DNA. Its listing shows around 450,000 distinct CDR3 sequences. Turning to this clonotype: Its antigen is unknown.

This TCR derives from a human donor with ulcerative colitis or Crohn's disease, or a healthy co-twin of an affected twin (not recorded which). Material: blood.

CDR3 in amino acids: CASSQGLAGGTYEQYF. The chain is built from TRBV4-3 and TRBJ2-7; the TRBD2 assignment by TCRdb is unverifiable without DNA. In germline, CDR1 is LGHNA, CDR2 YSLEER. The CDR3 spans 16 residues.